These 23 T cell receptor beta chains were all obtained from the same sample, sequenced in a study of blood T cell repertoires in COVID-19. The table came from immunoSEQ multiplex PCR; TCRdb's copy has only in-frame clones and leaves some out. The profile shows about 400,000 clones, around 87% of them singletons. Sequencing input: peripheral blood. These receptors all come from a human donor in a cohort sampled during active COVID-19.

The V and J genes are TRBV18 and TRBJ1-2, with D unclear. This CDR3 contains 13 residues. V was cut by 3 bases and J by 2 bases, with 7 bases left in between. Germline loops: CDR1 KGHSH, CDR2 LQKENI. CDR3 coding DNA: TGTGCCAGCTCACCCACAACCAACTATGGCTACACCTTC. Its protein is CASSPTTNYGYTF.

V usage is TRBV30 and J usage is TRBJ2-7; TRBD2 matches 10 bases. There are 16 residues in the CDR3. Germline CDR1 GTSNPN, CDR2 SVGIG (reference sequence). CDR3 residues: CASTPKIGTSVIEQYF. In nucleotides, the CDR3 is TGTGCTTCAACCCCGAAGATCGGGACTAGCGTAATAGAGCAGTACTTC.

The chain joins TRBV7-8 to TRBJ2-5; D call uncertain. Between the trimmed V and J ends, which lost 2 bases and 9 bases, there was a span of 13 bases. The germline gives CDR1 SGHVS, CDR2 FQNEAQ. CDR3 size: 13 residues. CDR3 nucleotide sequence: TGTGCCAGCAGCTTATGGGCTTTTTCGGCCCAGTACTTC. It encodes CASSLWAFSAQYF. The variable domain in full, completed from reference TRBV7-8 and TRBJ2-5, reads GAGVSQSPRYKVAKRGQDVALRCDPISGHVSLFWYQQALGQGPEFLTYFQNEAQLDKSGLPSDRFFAERPEGSVSTLKIQRTQQEDSAVYLCASSLWAFSAQYFGPGTRLLVL.

The chain employs TRBV29-1 and TRBJ2-7, with 7 bases lining up with TRBD1. Per germline, CDR1 SQVTM and CDR2 ANQGSEA. J gave up 2 bases and V 4 bases, and 5 bases lay outside the gene matches. There are 13 residues in the CDR3. This chain's CDR3 is CSVVGTEAYEQYF. The CDR3 bases are TGCAGCGTTGTAGGGACAGAAGCCTACGAGCAGTACTTC.

The chain employs TRBV4-1 and TRBJ2-1, with 7 bases that match TRBD2. This CDR3 is built from 14 residues. After removal of 2 bases from V and 6 bases from J, the junction contained 4 bases not matched to a gene. Germline CDR1 and CDR2: MGHRA and YSYEKL. The CDR3 DNA follows: TGCGCCAGCAGCCAATTCAGGACTAGCAATGAGCAGTTCTTC. This gives the protein CASSQFRTSNEQFF.

The V call is TRBV7-9, the J call TRBJ2-1; 9 nucleotides match TRBD2. This CDR3 region has 15 residues. Germline trimming cut 5 bases from V and 2 bases from J; bases unmatched to any gene: 4. Germline V CDR1 and CDR2: SEHNR, FQNEAQ (reference sequence). This CDR3 is CASSQAGGPYNEQFF. The CDR3 coding sequence is TGTGCCAGCAGCCAAGCGGGAGGCCCCTACAATGAGCAGTTCTTC.

The V and J genes are TRBV10-3 and TRBJ1-1; 7 bases agree with TRBD1. This CDR3 spans 13 amino acids. Losses at the gene ends were 5 bases for V and 7 bases for J; bases not matched to a gene: 7. Germline V gives CDR1 ENHRY, CDR2 SYGVKD. This CDR3 is CAISPDRESEAFF. DNA for the CDR3: TGTGCCATCAGTCCTGACAGGGAAAGTGAAGCTTTCTTT.

The V gene is TRBV6-4, the J gene TRBJ1-4; the D gene is possibly TRBD1 (5 bases). This CDR3 comprises 20 residues. CDR1 is MRHNA and CDR2 is SNTAGT in the germline V gene. Trimming left V 7 bases short and J 6 bases short, with 33 bases between. CDR3 coding DNA: TGTGCCAGCACGACCTCCAACTGGGACTTTGGCAGTGCTCAGGATGAAAAACTGTTTTTT. Translated, it gives CASTTSNWDFGSAQDEKLFF.

The rearrangement uses TRBV4-1 and TRBJ1-1, with D unclear. The CDR3 spans 17 residues. The V end was cut by 3 bases, the J end by 0 bases, with 17 bases between. The germline V gene has CDR1 MGHRA and CDR2 YSYEKL. The CDR3 bases are TGCGCCAGCAGCCACCGAGCCCGAACTTTTATGAACACTGAAGCTTTCTTT. Protein sequence: CASSHRARTFMNTEAFF.

The V call is TRBV4-1, the J call TRBJ1-1, with D possibly matching TRBD1 (5 bases). V was trimmed by 3 bases and J by 3 bases, leaving 14 bases between them. This CDR3 spans 15 amino acids. Germline CDR1 is MGHRA and CDR2 is YSYEKL. The CDR3 protein is CASSHPQGSHTEAFF. The CDR3 DNA reads as TGCGCCAGCAGCCATCCCCAGGGCAGCCACACTGAAGCTTTCTTT.

The genes are TRBV29-1 and TRBJ1-3; D is possibly TRBD1 (6 bases). The V end was cut by 7 bases, the J end by 2 bases, with 18 bases between. The CDR3 totals 15 residues. CDR1 SQVTM and CDR2 ANQGSEA come from the germline V gene. The CDR3 nucleotides read TGCAGCGCTCAACGCGACAGGACGACTGGAAACACCATATATTTT. Translated: CSAQRDRTTGNTIYF.

The rearrangement links TRBV9 to TRBJ2-7; 11 bases are shared with TRBD2. CDR1 is SGDLS, CDR2 YYNGEE, per germline. The CDR3 is 15 residues long. Trimming removed 2 bases from V and 6 bases from J; junction bases left unmatched: 7. CDR3 sequence reads: CASSVSGRALGEQYF. CDR3 in DNA: TGTGCCAGCAGCGTTAGCGGGAGGGCCCTCGGCGAGCAGTACTTC.

CDR3 loop: CASSSPTGSIEETQYF. In DNA, the CDR3 is TGTGCCAGCAGCTCTCCGACAGGGTCCATTGAGGAGACCCAGTACTTC. The chain couples TRBV5-5 to TRBJ2-5; 7 nucleotides align to TRBD1. The germline V gene encodes CDR1 SGHKS and CDR2 YYEKEE (reference sequence). After removal of 3 bases from V and 5 bases from J, the junction contained 13 bases not matched to a gene. CDR3 length equals 16 residues. The full variable domain, with the rest looked up from reference TRBV5-5 and TRBJ2-5, is DAGVTQSPTHLIKTRGQQVTLRCSPISGHKSVSWYQQVLGQGPQFIFQYYEKEERGRGNFPDRFSARQFPNYSSELNVNALLLGDSALYLCASSSPTGSIEETQYFGPGTRLLVL.

V gene TRBV5-1 combines with J gene TRBJ1-2; no reliable D call. Germline V CDR1 and CDR2: SGHRS, YFSETQ. The length of the CDR3 is 14 residues. V was pared by 0 bases and J by 0 bases, with 6 bases between. CDR3 DNA sequence: TGCGCCAGCAGCTTGGTTGGAGCTAACTATGGCTACACCTTC. Translated, it gives CASSLVGANYGYTF.

The J gene is TRBJ1-4, the V gene TRBV9, with 7 bases matching TRBD1. CDR3 length equals 15 residues. The V gene end was trimmed by 4 bases and the J gene end by 7 bases; junction bases not matched to a gene: 10. Germline V gene lookup returns CDR1 SGDLS and CDR2 YYNGEE. This CDR3 reads CASSSGDREIEKLFF. In DNA, the CDR3 is TGTGCCAGCAGCTCCGGGGACAGAGAAATTGAAAAACTGTTTTTT.

The gene calls are TRBV19 and TRBJ1-5, with D uncertain. The germline V and J ends were trimmed by 8 bases and 0 bases, with 8 bases remaining between them. Germline V gives CDR1 LNHDA, CDR2 SQIVND (reference sequence). CDR3 length: 13 amino acids. In nucleotides, the CDR3 is TGTGCCAGTGGGAGAGATAGCAATCAGCCCCAGCATTTT. As protein: CASGRDSNQPQHF.

V is TRBV5-8 and J is TRBJ1-5; D unresolved. The V end lost 1 base, the J end lost 0 bases, and 8 bases lay between the germline ends. CDR1 SGHTS and CDR2 YDEGEE come from the germline V gene. This CDR3 comprises 15 residues. The chain's CDR3 is CASSLTVNSNQPQHF. The DNA for the CDR3 is TGTGCCAGCAGCTTGACAGTGAATAGCAATCAGCCCCAGCATTTT.

CDR3 sequence: CASSLVLAGTSGNTIYF. The CDR3 DNA reads TGTGCCAGCAGCTTAGTCCTTGCAGGCACCTCTGGAAACACCATATATTTT. The V and J genes are TRBV7-6 and TRBJ1-3; D unclear. The V end lost 1 base, the J end lost 0 bases, and 13 bases lay between the germline ends. The germline V gene has CDR1 SGHVS and CDR2 FNYEAQ. CDR3 length equals 17 residues.

The J gene is TRBJ2-2, the V gene TRBV24-1, with 10 positions matching TRBD1. The germline gives CDR1 KGHDR, CDR2 SFDVKD. This CDR3 spans 16 amino acids. V dropped 3 bases and J dropped 3; count of bases not matched to a gene: 3. The CDR3 region has the DNA TGTGCCACCAGTGATCCCGGACAGGGGGACACCGGGGAGCTGTTTTTT. Its protein product is CATSDPGQGDTGELFF.

In its sample, this clone was seen once. The chain has TRBV19 and TRBJ2-1; D is unclear. CDR1 LNHDA and CDR2 SQIVND come from the germline V gene (reference sequence). This CDR3 has 15 residues. Trimming removed 3 bases from V and 2 bases from J, with 11 bases in between. CDR3 amino acids: CASSINSLPYNEQFF. The CDR3, as DNA: TGTGCCAGTAGTATTAATAGTTTGCCCTACAATGAGCAGTTCTTC.

The chain's CDR3 is CASSRTNPNTGELFF. DNA for the CDR3: TGTGCCAGCAGTCGGACAAACCCGAACACCGGGGAGCTGTTTTTT. J is TRBJ2-2 and V is TRBV6-5; TRBD1 is a possible D gene (5 bases). This CDR3 spans 15 amino acids. V was shortened by 5 bases and J by 0 bases, with 10 bases between the two germline ends. CDR1 is MNHEY, CDR2 SVGAGI, per germline.

The V gene is TRBV2, the J gene TRBJ1-5; the D gene is possibly TRBD1 (6 bases). The V gene lost 7 bases and the J gene lost 3 bases, with 13 bases spanning the gap. The CDR3 length is 14 residues. The germline gives CDR1 SNHLY, CDR2 FYNNEI. The CDR3 loop reads CASNPKGVNQPQHF. The CDR3 region has the DNA TGTGCCAGCAACCCAAAGGGGGTCAATCAGCCCCAGCATTTT.

This chain joins TRBV10-2 and TRBJ2-3, with TRBD2 matching over 9 bases. The CDR3 has 15 residues. Germline V gene data show CDR1 as WSHSY and CDR2 as SAAADI. V trimming: 2 bases; J trimming: 6 bases; junction bases outside the gene matches: 6. CDR3 nucleotide sequence: TGCGCCAGCAGTGAGGTGCGGGGGGGAGGGGATACGCAGTATTTT. Its protein product is CASSEVRGGGDTQYF.